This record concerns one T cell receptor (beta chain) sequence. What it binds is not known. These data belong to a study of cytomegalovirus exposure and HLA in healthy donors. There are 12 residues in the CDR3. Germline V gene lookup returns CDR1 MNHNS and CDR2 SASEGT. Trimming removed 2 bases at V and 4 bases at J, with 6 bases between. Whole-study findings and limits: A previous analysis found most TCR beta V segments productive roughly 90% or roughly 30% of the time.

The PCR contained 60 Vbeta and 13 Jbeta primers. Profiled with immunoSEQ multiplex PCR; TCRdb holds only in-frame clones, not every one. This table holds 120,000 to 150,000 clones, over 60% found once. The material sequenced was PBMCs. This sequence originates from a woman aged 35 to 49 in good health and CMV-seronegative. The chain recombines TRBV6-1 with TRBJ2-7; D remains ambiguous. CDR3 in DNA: TGTGCCAGCAGTGAATTGAGATACGAGCAGTACTTC. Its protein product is CASSELRYEQYF.